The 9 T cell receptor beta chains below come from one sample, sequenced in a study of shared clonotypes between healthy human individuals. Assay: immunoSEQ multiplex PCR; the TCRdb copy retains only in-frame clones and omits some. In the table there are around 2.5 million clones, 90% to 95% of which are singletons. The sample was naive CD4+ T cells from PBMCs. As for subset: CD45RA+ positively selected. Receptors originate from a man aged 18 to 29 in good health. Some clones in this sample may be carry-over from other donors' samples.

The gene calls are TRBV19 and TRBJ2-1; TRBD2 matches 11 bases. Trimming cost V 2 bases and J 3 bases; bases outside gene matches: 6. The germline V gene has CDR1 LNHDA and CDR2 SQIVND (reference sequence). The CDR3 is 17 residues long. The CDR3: CASSIRHGTSGYNEQFF. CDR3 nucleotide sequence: TGTGCCAGTAGTATAAGACACGGGACTAGCGGCTACAATGAGCAGTTCTTC.

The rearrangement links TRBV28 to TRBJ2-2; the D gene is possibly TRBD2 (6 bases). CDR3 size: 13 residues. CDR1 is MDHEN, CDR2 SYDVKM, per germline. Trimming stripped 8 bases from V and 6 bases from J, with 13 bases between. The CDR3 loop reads CASRDLRSGELFF. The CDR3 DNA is TGTGCCAGCCGGGACTTAAGATCCGGGGAGCTGTTTTTT.

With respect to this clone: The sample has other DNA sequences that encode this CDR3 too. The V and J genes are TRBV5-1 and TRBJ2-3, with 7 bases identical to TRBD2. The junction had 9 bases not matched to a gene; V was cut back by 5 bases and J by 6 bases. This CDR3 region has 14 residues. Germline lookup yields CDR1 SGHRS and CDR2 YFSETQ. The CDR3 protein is CASSTGLVTDTQYF. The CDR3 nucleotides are TGCGCCAGCAGTACAGGACTAGTCACGGATACGCAGTATTTT.

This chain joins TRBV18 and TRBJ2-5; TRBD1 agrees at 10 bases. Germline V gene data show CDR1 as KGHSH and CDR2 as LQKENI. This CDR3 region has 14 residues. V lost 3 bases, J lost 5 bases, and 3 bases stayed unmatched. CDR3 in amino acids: CASSPGTGDETQYF. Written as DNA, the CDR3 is TGTGCCAGCTCACCTGGGACAGGGGACGAGACCCAGTACTTC.

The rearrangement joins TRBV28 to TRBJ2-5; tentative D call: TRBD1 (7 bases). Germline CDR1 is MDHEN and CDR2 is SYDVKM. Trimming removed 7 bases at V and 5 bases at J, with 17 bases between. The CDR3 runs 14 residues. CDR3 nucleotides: TGTGCCAGCAACAAGGGGGCGGGGAGGGAGACCCAGTACTTC. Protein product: CASNKGAGRETQYF.

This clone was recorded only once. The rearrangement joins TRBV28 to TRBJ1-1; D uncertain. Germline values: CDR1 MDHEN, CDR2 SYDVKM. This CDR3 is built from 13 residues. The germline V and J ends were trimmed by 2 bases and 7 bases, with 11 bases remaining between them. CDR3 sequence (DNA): TGTGCCAGCAGTTTACGGCAGCAACTTGAAGCTTTCTTT. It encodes CASSLRQQLEAFF.

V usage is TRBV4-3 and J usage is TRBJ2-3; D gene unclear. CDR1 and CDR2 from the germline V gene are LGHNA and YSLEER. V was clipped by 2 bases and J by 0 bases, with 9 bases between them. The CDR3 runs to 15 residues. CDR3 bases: TGCGCCAGCAGCCAAACATACCATAGCACAGATACGCAGTATTTT. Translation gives CASSQTYHSTDTQYF.

The CDR3 DNA reads as TGTGCCAGCAGTGAATATTACACGTCATATGGCTACACCTTC. Translated, it gives CASSEYYTSYGYTF. The V call is TRBV25-1, the J call TRBJ1-2; D unresolved. V shed 0 bases and J shed 5 bases, with 10 bases lying between them. Germline V CDR1 and CDR2: MGHDK, SYGVNS. The CDR3 runs to 14 residues.

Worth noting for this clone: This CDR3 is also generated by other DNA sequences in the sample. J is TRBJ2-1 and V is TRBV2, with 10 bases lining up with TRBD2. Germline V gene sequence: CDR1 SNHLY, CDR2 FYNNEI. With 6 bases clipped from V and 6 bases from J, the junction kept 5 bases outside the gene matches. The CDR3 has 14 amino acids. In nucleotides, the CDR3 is TGTGCCAGCAGCTTTAGGACTAGCGGCAATGAGCAGTTCTTC. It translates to CASSFRTSGNEQFF.